This T cell receptor beta chain was captured by sequencing in a study of regulatory T cells in long-lasting Graves disease. The CDR3 has 13 residues. Germline CDR1 MNHEY, CDR2 SVGEGT. The J segment lost 7 bases and the V segment lost 7 bases, leaving 6 bases of the junction unmatched. With regard to this clonotype: Its specificity is not known.

Time point described: persistent/refractory GD, antithyroid drugs over 5 years with positive TRAb. RNA from PBMCs was the source of the TCR library. The study, taken as a whole, reports: Persistent disease exhibited a predilection for TRBV28, TRBJ1-2 and TRBJ2-5.

Combining iRepertoire HTBI primers with Arm-PCR of CDR3 regions, the authors built TCR beta libraries. MiXCR, applied by TCRdb to the multiplex PCR reads, yields one record per CDR3 protein. The profile shows 400,000 to 500,000 distinct CDR3 sequences, about 22% of them singletons. The material was peripheral blood mononuclear cells (PBMCs), obtained when the disease was refractory, from a patient treated with antithyroid drugs. The chain links TRBV6-2 or TRBV6-3 to TRBJ2-2; 7 bases match TRBD1. The sequence was obtained from a female donor with Graves disease. The CDR3 region is CASNDRAGGELFF. As DNA, the CDR3 is TGTGCCAGCAACGACAGGGCGGGCGGGGAGCTGTTTTTT.